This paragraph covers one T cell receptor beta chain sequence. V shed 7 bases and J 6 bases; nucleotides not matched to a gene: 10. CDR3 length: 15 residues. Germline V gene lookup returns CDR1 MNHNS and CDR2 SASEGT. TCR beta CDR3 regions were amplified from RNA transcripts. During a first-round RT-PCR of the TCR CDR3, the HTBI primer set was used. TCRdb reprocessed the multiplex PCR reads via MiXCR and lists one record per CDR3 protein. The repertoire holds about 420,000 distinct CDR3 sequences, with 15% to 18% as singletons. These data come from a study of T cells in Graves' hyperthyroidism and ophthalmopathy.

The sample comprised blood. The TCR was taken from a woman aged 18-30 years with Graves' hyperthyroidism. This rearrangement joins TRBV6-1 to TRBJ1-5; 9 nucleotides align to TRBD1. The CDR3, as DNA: TGTGCCAGCACCCGGGACAGGGCTAGGGGTCAGCCCCAGCATTTT. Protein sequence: CASTRDRARGQPQHF.